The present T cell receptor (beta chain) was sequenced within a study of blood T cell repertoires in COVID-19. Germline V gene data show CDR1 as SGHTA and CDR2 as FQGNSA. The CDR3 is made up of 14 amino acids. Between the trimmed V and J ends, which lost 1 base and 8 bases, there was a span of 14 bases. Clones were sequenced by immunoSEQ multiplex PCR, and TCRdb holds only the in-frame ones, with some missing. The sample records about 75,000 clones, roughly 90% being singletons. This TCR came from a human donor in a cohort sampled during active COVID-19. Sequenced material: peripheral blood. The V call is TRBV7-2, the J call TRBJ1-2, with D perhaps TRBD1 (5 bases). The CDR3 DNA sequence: TGTGCCAGCAGCTTAGGGGGCCCCATAGCAGGCTACACCTTC. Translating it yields CASSLGGPIAGYTF.